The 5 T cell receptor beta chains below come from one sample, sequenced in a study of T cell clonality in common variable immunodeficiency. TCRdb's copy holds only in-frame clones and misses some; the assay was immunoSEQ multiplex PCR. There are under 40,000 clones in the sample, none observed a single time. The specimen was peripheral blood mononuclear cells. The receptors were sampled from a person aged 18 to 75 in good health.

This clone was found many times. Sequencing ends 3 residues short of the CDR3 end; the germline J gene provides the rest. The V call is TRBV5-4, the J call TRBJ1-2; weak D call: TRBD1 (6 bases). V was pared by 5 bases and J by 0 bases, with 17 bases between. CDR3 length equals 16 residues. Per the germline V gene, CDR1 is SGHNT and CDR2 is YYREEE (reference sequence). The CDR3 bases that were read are TGTGCCAGCAGGGCCGGGGCCAACAGGGCTAACTATGGC. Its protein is CASRAGANRANYG. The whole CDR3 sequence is CASRAGANRANYGYTF.

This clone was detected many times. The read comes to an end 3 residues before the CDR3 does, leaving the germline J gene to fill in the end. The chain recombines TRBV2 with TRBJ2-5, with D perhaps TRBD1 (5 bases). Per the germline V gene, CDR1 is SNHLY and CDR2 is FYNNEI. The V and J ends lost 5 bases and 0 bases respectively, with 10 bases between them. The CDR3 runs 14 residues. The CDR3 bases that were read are TGTGCCAGCAGTCCGACAGCGAACCAAGAGACC. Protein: CASSPTANQET. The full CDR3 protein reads CASSPTANQETQYF.

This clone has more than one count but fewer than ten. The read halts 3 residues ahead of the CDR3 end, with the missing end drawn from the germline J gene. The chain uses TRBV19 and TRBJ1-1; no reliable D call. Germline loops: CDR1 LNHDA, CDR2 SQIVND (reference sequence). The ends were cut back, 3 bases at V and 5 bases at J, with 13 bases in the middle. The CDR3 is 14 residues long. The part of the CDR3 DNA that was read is TGTGCCAGTAGTATCGTACCGTCGAGGACTGAA. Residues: CASSIVPSRTE. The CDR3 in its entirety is CASSIVPSRTEAFF.

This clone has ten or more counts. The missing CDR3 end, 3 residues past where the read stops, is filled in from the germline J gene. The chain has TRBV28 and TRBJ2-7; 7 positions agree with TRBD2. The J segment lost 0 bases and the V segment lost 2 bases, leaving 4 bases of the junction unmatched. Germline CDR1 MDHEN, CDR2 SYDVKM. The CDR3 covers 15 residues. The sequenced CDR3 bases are TGTGCCAGCAGTTTACCCCGGGGGGTCTCCTACGAG. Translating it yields CASSLPRGVSYE. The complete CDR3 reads CASSLPRGVSYEQYF. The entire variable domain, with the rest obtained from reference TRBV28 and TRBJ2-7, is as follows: DVKVTQSSRYLVKRTGEKVFLECVQDMDHENMFWYRQDPGLGLRLIYFSYDVKMKEKGDIPEGYSVSREKKERFSLILESASTNQTSMYLCASSLPRGVSYEQYFGPGTRLTVT.

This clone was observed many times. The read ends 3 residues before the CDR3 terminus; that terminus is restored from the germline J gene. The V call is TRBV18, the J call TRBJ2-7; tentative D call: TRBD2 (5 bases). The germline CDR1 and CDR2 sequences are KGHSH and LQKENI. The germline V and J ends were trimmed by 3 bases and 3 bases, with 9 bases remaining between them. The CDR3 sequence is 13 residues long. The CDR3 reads CASSPTGNYEQYF. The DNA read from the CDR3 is TGTGCCAGCTCACCTACGGGGAACTACGAG.